The rows below give T cell receptor beta chains drawn from one sample of a study of CD8 T cells in Susac syndrome. TCRdb recomputed calls from the immunoSEQ multiplex PCR reads with MiXCR, one row per CDR3 protein. The profile shows about 2,600 distinct CDR3 sequences, approximately 73% of them singletons. Sequenced input: CD8+ TEMRA cells from PBMCs. These receptors were taken from a human donor with Susac syndrome. Each CDR3 is given with its conserved first and last residue. Each record gives: CDR3 protein, J gene, D gene, V gene, CDR3 length. D genes are given only for firm matches.

CDR3aa: CASSQDVSSGANVLTF
j_gene: TRBJ2-6
d_gene: .
v_gene: TRBV4-2
len: 16

CDR3aa: CASSLVGAGETQYF
j_gene: TRBJ2-5
d_gene: .
v_gene: TRBV7-9
len: 14

CDR3aa: CASREGNQPQHF
j_gene: TRBJ1-5
d_gene: .
v_gene: TRBV19
len: 12

CDR3aa: CASSESSWEGGNEQFF
j_gene: TRBJ2-1
d_gene: .
v_gene: TRBV10-1
len: 16

CDR3aa: CASSPPSAWGNQPQHF
j_gene: TRBJ1-5
d_gene: .
v_gene: TRBV28
len: 16

CDR3aa: CASSLSRGAAYYNEQFF
j_gene: TRBJ2-1
d_gene: .
v_gene: TRBV5-8
len: 17

CDR3aa: CASSFPMRMNTEAFF
j_gene: TRBJ1-1
d_gene: .
v_gene: TRBV27
len: 15

CDR3aa: CASSLGDRGLETQYF
j_gene: TRBJ2-5
d_gene: TRBD1
v_gene: TRBV28
len: 15

CDR3aa: CATSDRDYSRNEQFF
j_gene: TRBJ2-1
d_gene: TRBD2
v_gene: TRBV15
len: 15

CDR3aa: CSARSVASYEQYF
j_gene: TRBJ2-7
d_gene: .
v_gene: TRBV20-1
len: 13

CDR3aa: CASSQASGDQETQYF
j_gene: TRBJ2-5
d_gene: TRBD2
v_gene: TRBV4-2
len: 15

CDR3aa: CASSGQGDNEQFF
j_gene: TRBJ2-1
d_gene: TRBD1
v_gene: TRBV27
len: 13

CDR3aa: CASSEQEYQPQHF
j_gene: TRBJ1-5
d_gene: .
v_gene: TRBV2
len: 13

CDR3aa: CASSAGTRGNEQFF
j_gene: TRBJ2-1
d_gene: TRBD2
v_gene: TRBV28
len: 14

CDR3aa: CASRASSYNEQFF
j_gene: TRBJ2-1
d_gene: .
v_gene: TRBV10-2
len: 13

CDR3aa: CASSMDADSQFTGELFF
j_gene: TRBJ2-2
d_gene: .
v_gene: TRBV4-2
len: 17

CDR3aa: CASSNGGWGTDTQYF
j_gene: TRBJ2-3
d_gene: .
v_gene: TRBV5-8
len: 15

CDR3aa: CASSLTDTQYF
j_gene: TRBJ2-3
d_gene: .
v_gene: TRBV12-3/TRBV12-4
len: 11